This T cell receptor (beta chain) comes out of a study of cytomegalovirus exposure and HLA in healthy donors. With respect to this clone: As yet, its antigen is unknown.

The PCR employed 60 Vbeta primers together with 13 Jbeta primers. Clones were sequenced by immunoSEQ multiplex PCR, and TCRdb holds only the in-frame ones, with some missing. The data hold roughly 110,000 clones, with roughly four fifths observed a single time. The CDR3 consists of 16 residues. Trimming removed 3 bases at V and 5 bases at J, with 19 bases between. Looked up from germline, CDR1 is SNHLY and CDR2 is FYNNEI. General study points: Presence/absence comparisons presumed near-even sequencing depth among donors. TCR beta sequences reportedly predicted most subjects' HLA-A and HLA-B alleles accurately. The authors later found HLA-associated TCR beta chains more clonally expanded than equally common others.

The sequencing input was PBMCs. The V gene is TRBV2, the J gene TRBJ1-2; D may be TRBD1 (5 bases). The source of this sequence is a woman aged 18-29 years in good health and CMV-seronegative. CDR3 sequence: CASSDSQGITRYGYTF. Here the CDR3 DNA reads TGTGCCAGCAGTGACTCGCAGGGTATTACGAGGTATGGCTACACCTTC. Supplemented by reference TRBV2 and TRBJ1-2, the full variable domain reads EPEVTQTPSHQVTQMGQEVILRCVPISNHLYFYWYRQILGQKVEFLVSFYNNEISEKSEIFDDQFSVERPDGSNFTLKIRSTKLEDSAMYFCASSDSQGITRYGYTFGSGTRLTVV.